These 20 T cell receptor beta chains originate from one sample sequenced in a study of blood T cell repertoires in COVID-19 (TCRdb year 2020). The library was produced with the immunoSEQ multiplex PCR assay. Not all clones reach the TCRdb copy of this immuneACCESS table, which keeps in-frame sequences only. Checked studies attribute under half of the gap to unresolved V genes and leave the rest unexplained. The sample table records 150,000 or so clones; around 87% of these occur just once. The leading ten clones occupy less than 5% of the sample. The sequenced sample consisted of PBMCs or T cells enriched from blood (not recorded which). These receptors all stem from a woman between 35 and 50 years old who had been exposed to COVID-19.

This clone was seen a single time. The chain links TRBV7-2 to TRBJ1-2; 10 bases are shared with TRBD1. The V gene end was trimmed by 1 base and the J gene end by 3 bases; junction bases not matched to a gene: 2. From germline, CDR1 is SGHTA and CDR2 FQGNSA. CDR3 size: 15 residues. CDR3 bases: TGTGCCAGCAGCTTAGTGACAGGGGGCGACTATGGCTACACCTTC. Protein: CASSLVTGGDYGYTF.

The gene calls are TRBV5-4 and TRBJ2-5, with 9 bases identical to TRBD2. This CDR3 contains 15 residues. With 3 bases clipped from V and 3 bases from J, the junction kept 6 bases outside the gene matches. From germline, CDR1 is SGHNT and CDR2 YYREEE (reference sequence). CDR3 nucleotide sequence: TGTGCCAGCAGCTCCCAATTAGCGGGGGAAGAGACCCAGTACTTC. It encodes CASSSQLAGEETQYF.

The CDR3 reads CASSVATPDTQYF. Written as DNA, the CDR3 is TGTGCCAGCAGCGTAGCTACTCCCGATACGCAGTATTTT. This chain links TRBV9 with TRBJ2-3; no clear D gene. Trimming shortened V by 0 bases and J by 6 bases, and 8 bases separated the two germline ends. The germline gives CDR1 SGDLS, CDR2 YYNGEE. The CDR3 extends over 13 amino acids.

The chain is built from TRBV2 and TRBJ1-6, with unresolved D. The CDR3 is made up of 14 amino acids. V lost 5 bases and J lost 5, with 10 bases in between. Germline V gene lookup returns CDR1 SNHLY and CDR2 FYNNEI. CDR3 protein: CASSNGEDNSPLHF. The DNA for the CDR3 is TGTGCCAGCAGTAACGGTGAAGATAATTCACCCCTCCACTTT.

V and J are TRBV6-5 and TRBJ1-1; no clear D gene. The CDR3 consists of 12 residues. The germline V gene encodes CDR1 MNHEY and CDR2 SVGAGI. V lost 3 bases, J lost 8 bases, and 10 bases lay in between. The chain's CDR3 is CASSYGHTEAFF. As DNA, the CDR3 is TGTGCCAGCAGTTATGGCCATACGGAAGCTTTCTTT.

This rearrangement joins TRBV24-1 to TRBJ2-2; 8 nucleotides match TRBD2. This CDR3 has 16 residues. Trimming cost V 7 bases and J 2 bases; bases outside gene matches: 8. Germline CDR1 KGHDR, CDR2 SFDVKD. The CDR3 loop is CATRPGGDSNTGELFF. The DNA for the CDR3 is TGTGCCACCAGGCCGGGGGGGGATTCTAACACCGGGGAGCTGTTTTTT.

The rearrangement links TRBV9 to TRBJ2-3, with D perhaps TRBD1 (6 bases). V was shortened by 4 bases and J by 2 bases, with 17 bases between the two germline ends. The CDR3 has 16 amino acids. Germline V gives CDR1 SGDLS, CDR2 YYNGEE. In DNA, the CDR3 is TGTGCCAGCAGCCCTACACCGGGACATCCCACAGATACGCAGTATTTT. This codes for CASSPTPGHPTDTQYF.

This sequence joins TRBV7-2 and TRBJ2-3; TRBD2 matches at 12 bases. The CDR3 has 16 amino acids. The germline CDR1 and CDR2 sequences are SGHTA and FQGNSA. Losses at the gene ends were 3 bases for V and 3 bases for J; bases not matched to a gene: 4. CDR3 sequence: CASSFSTSGGTDTQYF. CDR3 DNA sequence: TGTGCCAGCAGCTTCTCGACTAGCGGGGGAACAGATACGCAGTATTTT.

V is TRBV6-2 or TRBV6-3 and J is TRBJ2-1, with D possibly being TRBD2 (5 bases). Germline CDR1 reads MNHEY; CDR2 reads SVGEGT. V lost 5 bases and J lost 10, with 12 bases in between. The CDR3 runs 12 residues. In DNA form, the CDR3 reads TGTGCCAGCAGTCCGATCGGGGAGGAGCAGTTCTTC. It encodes CASSPIGEEQFF.

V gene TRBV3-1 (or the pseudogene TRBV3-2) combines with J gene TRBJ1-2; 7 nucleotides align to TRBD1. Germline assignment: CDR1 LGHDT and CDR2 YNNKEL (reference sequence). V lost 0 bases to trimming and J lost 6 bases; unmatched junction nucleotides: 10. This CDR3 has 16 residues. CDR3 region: CASSQEGIRDRNGYTF. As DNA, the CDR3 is TGTGCCAGCAGCCAAGAGGGGATCCGGGACAGAAATGGCTACACCTTC.

CDR3 loop: CASSQERQGGWYGYTF. DNA for the CDR3: TGCGCCAGCAGCCAAGAGAGACAGGGGGGTTGGTATGGCTACACCTTC. This sequence joins TRBV4-3 and TRBJ1-2; 9 positions match TRBD1. V lost 0 bases, J lost 5 bases, and 7 bases stayed unmatched. The germline V gene encodes CDR1 LGHNA and CDR2 YSLEER. CDR3 length: 16 residues.

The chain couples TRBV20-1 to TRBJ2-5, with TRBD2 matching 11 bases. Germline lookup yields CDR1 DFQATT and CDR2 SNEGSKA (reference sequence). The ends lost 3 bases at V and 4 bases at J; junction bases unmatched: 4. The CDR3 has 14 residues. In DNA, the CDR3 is TGCAGTGCTAGTACTAGCGGGGGAGGAGAGACCCAGTACTTC. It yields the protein CSASTSGGGETQYF.

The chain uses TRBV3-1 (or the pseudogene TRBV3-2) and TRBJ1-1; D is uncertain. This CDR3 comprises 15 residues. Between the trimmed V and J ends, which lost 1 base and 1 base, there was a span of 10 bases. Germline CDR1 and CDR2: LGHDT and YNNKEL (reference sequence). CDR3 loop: CASSQAHSSNTEAFF. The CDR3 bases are TGTGCCAGCAGCCAAGCCCACAGCTCGAACACTGAAGCTTTCTTT.

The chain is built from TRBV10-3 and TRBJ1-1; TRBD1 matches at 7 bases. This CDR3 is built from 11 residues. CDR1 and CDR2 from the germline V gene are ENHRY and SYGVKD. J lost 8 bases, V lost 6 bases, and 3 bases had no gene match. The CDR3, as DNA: TGTGCCATCAGGGAACAGGGGGAAGCTTTCTTT. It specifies CAIREQGEAFF.

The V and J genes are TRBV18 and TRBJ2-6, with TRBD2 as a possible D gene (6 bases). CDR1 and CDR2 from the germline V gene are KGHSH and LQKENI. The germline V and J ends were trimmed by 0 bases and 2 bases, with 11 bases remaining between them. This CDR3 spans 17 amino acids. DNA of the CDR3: TGTGCCAGCTCACCACCAAGAGGAGGGGCTGGGGCCAACGTCCTGACTTTC. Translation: CASSPPRGGAGANVLTF. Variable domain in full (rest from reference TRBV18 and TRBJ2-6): NAGVMQNPRHLVRRRGQEARLRCSPMKGHSHVYWYRQLPEEGLKFMVYLQKENIIDESGMPKERFSAEFPKEGPSILRIQQVVRGDSAAYFCASSPPRGGAGANVLTFGAGSRLTVL.

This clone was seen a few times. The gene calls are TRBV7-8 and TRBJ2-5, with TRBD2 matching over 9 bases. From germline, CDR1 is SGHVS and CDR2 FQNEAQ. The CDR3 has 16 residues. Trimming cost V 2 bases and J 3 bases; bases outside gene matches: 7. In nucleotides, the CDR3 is TGTGCCAGCAGCTTAACCGCGGGGGGGCCTGAAGAGACCCAGTACTTC. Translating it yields CASSLTAGGPEETQYF.

CDR3 region: CASSIAPGAQPQHF. Here the CDR3 DNA reads TGTGCCAGTAGTATAGCGCCAGGGGCTCAGCCCCAGCATTTT. V is TRBV19 and J is TRBJ1-5, with D possibly being TRBD1 (6 bases). The length of the CDR3 is 14 residues. Per the germline V gene, CDR1 is LNHDA and CDR2 is SQIVND (reference sequence). The ends were cut back, 1 base at V and 6 bases at J, with 10 bases in the middle. Full variable domain (missing parts from reference TRBV19 and TRBJ1-5): DGGITQSPKYLFRKEGQNVTLSCEQNLNHDAMYWYRQDPGQGLRLIYYSQIVNDFQKGDIAEGYSVSREKKESFPLTVTSAQKNPTAFYLCASSIAPGAQPQHFGDGTRLSIL.

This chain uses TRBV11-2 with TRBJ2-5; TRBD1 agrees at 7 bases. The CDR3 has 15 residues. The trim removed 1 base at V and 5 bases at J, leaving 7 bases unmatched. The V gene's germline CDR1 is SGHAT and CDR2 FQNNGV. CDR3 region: CASSLGQGKGETQYF. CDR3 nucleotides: TGTGCCAGCAGCTTAGGACAGGGTAAAGGGGAGACCCAGTACTTC.

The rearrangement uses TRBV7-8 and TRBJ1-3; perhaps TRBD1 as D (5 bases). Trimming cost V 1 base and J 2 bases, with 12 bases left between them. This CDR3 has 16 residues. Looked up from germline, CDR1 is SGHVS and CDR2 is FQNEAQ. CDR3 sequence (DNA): TGTGCCAGCAGCTTAGGAGGGAGGGGCACTGGAAACACCATATATTTT. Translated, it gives CASSLGGRGTGNTIYF.

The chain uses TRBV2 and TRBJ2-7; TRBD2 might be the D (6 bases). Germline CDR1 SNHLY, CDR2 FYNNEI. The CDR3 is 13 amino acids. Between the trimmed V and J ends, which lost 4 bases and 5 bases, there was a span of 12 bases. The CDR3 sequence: CASSGGRGNEQYF. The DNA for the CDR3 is TGTGCCAGCAGTGGGGGCCGGGGGAACGAGCAGTACTTC.